What follows are 21 T cell receptor beta chains derived from one specimen sequenced in a study of blood T cells in healthy people across ages. A J-beta primer mix and a sample-barcoded 5' primer were used in a second PCR of about 7 to 12 cycles. TCRdb itself ran the 5' RACE reads through MiXCR, one entry per CDR3 protein. The table has about 1.4 million distinct CDR3 sequences, roughly 60% seen once. The sequencing sample was made of blood. Receptors originate from a man younger than 30 in good health.

The V and J genes are TRBV20-1 and TRBJ2-1; D perhaps matches TRBD2 (6 bases). Trimming took 6 bases from V and 10 from J, leaving 16 bases between them. The germline V gene has CDR1 DFQATT and CDR2 SNEGSKA (reference sequence). The CDR3 consists of 12 residues. CDR3 sequence reads: CSAGGLRVEQFF. CDR3 nucleotide sequence: TGCAGTGCGGGAGGTCTGAGAGTGGAGCAGTTCTTC.

This clonotype was observed once. The rearrangement links TRBV4-2 to TRBJ2-7; 8 nucleotides agree with TRBD2. The CDR3 has 18 amino acids. Germline V gives CDR1 LGHNA, CDR2 YNFKEQ. The V and J ends lost 0 bases and 7 bases, in that order; junction bases with no gene match: 17. The CDR3 nucleotides read TGTGCCAGCAGCCAAGATGAGGCCGGGGGGGGTTCGTACAATGAGCAGTACTTC. Residues: CASSQDEAGGGSYNEQYF.

About this clonotype itself: A junction end diverges from the germline sequence, so it may reflect a read error. The J gene is TRBJ1-4, the V gene TRBV15, with D uncertain. The CDR3 is 12 amino acids. Looked up from germline, CDR1 is LNHNV and CDR2 is YYDKDF (reference sequence). The DNA of the CDR3 is TGTGCCGCCAGCAGAGCGGATGAAAAACTGTTTTTT. Translating gives CAASRADEKLFF.

The chain has TRBV7-2 and TRBJ1-1; 9 nucleotides align to TRBD1. CDR1 is SGHTA, CDR2 FQGNSA, per germline. The CDR3 consists of 17 residues. V lost 5 bases, J lost 5 bases, and 15 bases stayed unmatched. In nucleotides, the CDR3 is TGTGCCAGCAGCCATAACCGGGGACAGGGAATTTTTACTGAAGCTTTCTTT. Protein product: CASSHNRGQGIFTEAFF.

The rearrangement uses TRBV20-1 and TRBJ2-5, with 10 bases aligning to TRBD2. The tail of the sequence fits TRBJ2-7 better, so the J call may be wrong. This CDR3 is 15 amino acids long. From germline, CDR1 is DFQATT and CDR2 SNEGSKA (reference sequence). The DNA for the CDR3 is TGCAGTGCCACCCGAGGGGCTAGCGGGAGCCACGAGCAGTACTTC. Translated: CSATRGASGSHEQYF.

In the case of this clonotype: With a much larger clone just one base away, this may be a read error. The chain carries TRBV27 and TRBJ1-1; no reliable D call. CDR1 MNHEY and CDR2 SMNVEV come from the germline V gene (reference sequence). The CDR3 is made up of 11 amino acids. CDR3 DNA: TGTGCCAGCAGTTTTGGCACTGAAGTTTTCTTT. Its translation: CASSFGTEVFF.

The chain combines TRBV29-1 with TRBJ2-1, with D tentatively TRBD1 (7 bases). Trimming took 8 bases from V and 2 from J, leaving 13 bases between them. The CDR3 has 13 residues. CDR1 is SQVTM, CDR2 ANQGSEA, per germline. The CDR3 sequence is CSRRGAPYNEQFF. In nucleotides, the CDR3 is TGCAGCCGCAGGGGGGCCCCCTACAATGAGCAGTTCTTC.

In nucleotides, the CDR3 is TGTGCCATCAGTGAGCCGCCGGGACAGGGGACAACCTACGAGCAGTACTTC. This codes for CAISEPPGQGTTYEQYF. The chain links TRBV10-3 to TRBJ2-7; 10 bases line up with TRBD1. The V segment lost 2 bases and the J segment 2 bases; nucleotides outside the gene matches: 9. Germline loops: CDR1 ENHRY, CDR2 SYGVKD. CDR3 length: 17 residues.

As DNA, the CDR3 is TGCGCCAGCAGCTTGGCGGGGGGGTCGTACCAGCCCCAGCATTTT. It is translated as CASSLAGGSYQPQHF. The chain combines TRBV5-1 with TRBJ1-5, with a possible D match to TRBD1 (5 bases). CDR3 length: 15 residues. CDR1 SGHRS and CDR2 YFSETQ come from the germline V gene. The V end was cut by 0 bases, the J end by 7 bases, with 14 bases between.

The chain employs TRBV4-1 and TRBJ1-2; D remains ambiguous. Germline V lookup: CDR1 MGHRA, CDR2 YSYEKL. The CDR3 has 13 amino acids. V was trimmed by 5 bases and J by 4 bases, leaving 11 bases between them. This CDR3 is CASSSASGYGYTF. CDR3 DNA sequence: TGCGCCAGCAGCTCAGCTAGCGGCTATGGCTACACCTTC.

This clonotype appeared a single time. The chain carries TRBV16 and TRBJ2-5; the D gene could be TRBD1 or TRBD2 (6 bases each). The CDR3 runs to 14 residues. The V gene lost 4 bases and the J gene lost 11 bases, with 20 bases spanning the gap. The germline V gene has CDR1 KGHSY and CDR2 FQNENV. The DNA of the CDR3 is TGTGCCAGCAGCCTAACGCCGGGGGACAATGAGCAGTACTTC. It specifies CASSLTPGDNEQYF.

The DNA for the CDR3 is TGCAGTGCTCTGTACGGGACAGGTTCCACAGATACGCAGTATTTT. Translated, it gives CSALYGTGSTDTQYF. The chain links TRBV20-1 to TRBJ2-3, with TRBD1 identical over 8 bases. Trimming at V came to 5 bases and at J to 2 bases, leaving 9 bases not matched to a gene. This CDR3 region has 15 residues. The V gene's germline CDR1 is DFQATT and CDR2 SNEGSKA (reference sequence).

The chain carries TRBV6-5 and TRBJ2-1; D perhaps matches TRBD2 (5 bases). Germline-derived CDR1 and CDR2 are MNHEY and SVGAGI. The CDR3 loop spans 16 amino acids. Trimming cost V 1 base and J 0 bases, with 10 bases left between them. The CDR3 sequence: CASSYYRRGSYNEQFF. CDR3 DNA: TGTGCCAGCAGTTACTATCGACGGGGCTCCTACAATGAGCAGTTCTTC.

This clonotype was recorded a few times. The gene calls are TRBV4-1 and TRBJ2-7; 10 nucleotides line up with TRBD2. Germline CDR1 and CDR2: MGHRA and YSYEKL. This CDR3 contains 16 residues. With V trimmed by 3 bases and J by 0 bases, 5 bases remained unmatched. The CDR3 sequence: CASSQAPSGSSYEQYF. The CDR3 DNA follows: TGCGCCAGCAGCCAGGCTCCTAGCGGGAGCTCCTACGAGCAGTACTTC.

This clonotype was counted a few times. The V call is TRBV4-2, the J call TRBJ1-2; the D is unclear. V lost 2 bases and J 6 bases, leaving 4 bases between the germline ends. The CDR3 loop spans 11 amino acids. Germline CDR1 and CDR2: LGHNA and YNFKEQ. CDR3 DNA: TGTGCCAGCAGCCAAACCAATGGCTACACCTTC. Translated: CASSQTNGYTF.

This clonotype was seen a handful of times. The chain recombines TRBV12-3 or TRBV12-4 with TRBJ2-1; TRBD2 is a possible D gene (6 bases). Judging by the DNA end, TRBJ2-7 fits better; the J call may be wrong. The CDR3 length is 14 residues. CDR3 coding DNA: TGTGCCAGCAGCTGGGGTAGCGGCTCCCTCGAGCAGTACTTC. Translating it yields CASSWGSGSLEQYF.

J is TRBJ2-1 and V is TRBV6-6; D might be TRBD1 (6 bases). The assigned J gene may be wrong: the sequence end matches TRBJ2-7 better. This CDR3 has 13 residues. Germline V gene data show CDR1 as MNHNY and CDR2 as SVGAGI (reference sequence). The CDR3 region is CASSITGYNEQYF. In DNA, the CDR3 is TGTGCCAGCAGTATTACAGGGTACAATGAGCAGTACTTC.

V usage is TRBV6-2 or TRBV6-3 and J usage is TRBJ2-1, with a weak D call TRBD1 (6 bases). CDR1 is MNHEY and CDR2 is SVGEGT in the germline V gene. The CDR3 consists of 17 residues. Trimming removed 2 bases at V and 9 bases at J, with 23 bases between. CDR3 bases: TGTGCCAGCAGTTACGTGTCTCGGGACATAGCCTCCAGTGAGCAGTTCTTC. Its translation: CASSYVSRDIASSEQFF.

The chain is built from TRBV6-5 and TRBJ1-2; perhaps TRBD1 as D (6 bases). Trimming took 5 bases from V and 5 from J, leaving 18 bases between them. Germline V CDR1 and CDR2: MNHEY, SVGAGI. This CDR3 contains 15 residues. For the CDR3, the DNA is TGTGCCAGCAGTCGGACCGTCCGGACAGCTTATGGCTACACCTTC. Amino acids: CASSRTVRTAYGYTF.

The chain has TRBV20-1 and TRBJ2-3; D may be TRBD1 or TRBD2 (5 bases each). Germline CDR1 and CDR2: DFQATT and SNEGSKA (reference sequence). The CDR3 sequence is 15 residues long. The germline V and J ends were trimmed by 3 bases and 0 bases, with 13 bases remaining between them. CDR3 bases: TGCAGTGCTAGTGTGGAATGGGACAGCACAGATACGCAGTATTTT. It is translated as CSASVEWDSTDTQYF.

The rearrangement uses TRBV4-3 and TRBJ2-4; 7 nucleotides line up with TRBD2. Judging by the DNA end, TRBJ2-7 fits better; the J call may be wrong. CDR1 LGHNA and CDR2 YSLEER come from the germline V gene. The CDR3 sequence is 14 residues long. The CDR3 loop is CASSQYTTGGEQYF. The CDR3 coding sequence is TGCGCCAGCAGCCAATATACTACGGGAGGCGAGCAGTACTTC.